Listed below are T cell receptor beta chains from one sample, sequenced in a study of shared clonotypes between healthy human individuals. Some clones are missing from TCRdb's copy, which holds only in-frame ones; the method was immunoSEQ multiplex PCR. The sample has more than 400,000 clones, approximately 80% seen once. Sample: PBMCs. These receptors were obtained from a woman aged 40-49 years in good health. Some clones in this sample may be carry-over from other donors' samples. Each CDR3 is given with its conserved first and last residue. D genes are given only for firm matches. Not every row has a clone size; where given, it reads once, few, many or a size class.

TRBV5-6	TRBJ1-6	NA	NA	TGTGCCAGCAGCTTGTGGCAGAATAATTCACCCCTCCACTTT	CASSLWQNNSPLHF
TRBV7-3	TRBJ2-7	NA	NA	TGTGCCAGCAGCTTATACGGGAGAGGCGAGCAGTACTTC	CASSLYGRGEQYF
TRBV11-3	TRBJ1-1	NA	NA	TGTGCCAGCAGCCCGGGGGCGAGTACTGAAGCTTTCTTT	CASSPGASTEAFF
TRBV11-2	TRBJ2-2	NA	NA	TGTGCCAGCAGCCTACAGACAGGACTGAACACCGGGGAGCTGTTTTTT	CASSLQTGLNTGELFF
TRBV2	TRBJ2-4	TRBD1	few	TGTGCCAGCAACGGACAGGGGGCCAAAAACATTCAGTACTTC	CASNGQGAKNIQYF
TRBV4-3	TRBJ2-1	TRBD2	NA	TGCGCCAGCAGCCAAGCCAAACGCCTAGCGGGAGATGAGCAGTTCTTC	CASSQAKRLAGDEQFF
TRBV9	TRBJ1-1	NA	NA	TGTGCCAGCAGCGTAGTGGGGGGCGGCACTGAAGCTTTCTTT	CASSVVGGGTEAFF
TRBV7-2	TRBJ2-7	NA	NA	TGTGCCAGCAGCTTACGGAGGGGCGACGTGAACGAGCAGTACTTC	CASSLRRGDVNEQYF
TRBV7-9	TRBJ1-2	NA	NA	TGTGCCAGCAGCCCTCTCGGGGCCGGCGACCGCTATGGCTACACCTTC	CASSPLGAGDRYGYTF
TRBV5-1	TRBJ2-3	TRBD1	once	TGCGCCAGCAGCTTTGGCAGGGGGAGCACAGATACGCAGTATTTT	CASSFGRGSTDTQYF
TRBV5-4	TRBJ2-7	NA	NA	TGTGCCAGCAGCTTGGACAACAGGCGAAGCTCCTACGAGCAGTACTTC	CASSLDNRRSSYEQYF